These 18 T cell receptor beta chains came from one sample sequenced in a study of Ad26.COV2.S vaccination and SARS-CoV-2 variants (dated by TCRdb to the early 2020s). Explained via the paper, the treatment or condition label denotes: some 20 received Ad26.COV2.S at low or high dose, single or two shots; about 5 received placebo; per-sample allocation not given. For vaccine and placebo recipients, repertoires were sequenced using samples collected on day 63 after the first injection. Libraries were constructed by the immunoSEQ multiplex PCR assay. TCRdb took over this immuneACCESS table, retaining in-frame rearrangements with V and J assigned. Such tables are incomplete; in checked studies, under half of the missing clones stem from an unresolved V gene, and the remainder is unexplained. The sample profile shows roughly 510,000 clones; around nine tenths of them were found once. The top ten constitute 9.5% to 15% of the sample.

The sequenced sample was peripheral blood, obtained in a trial of Ad26.COV2.S vaccine versus placebo. These receptors originate from a person aged 18-60 years who received the Ad26.COV2.S COVID-19 vaccine or a placebo.

V is TRBV20-1 and J is TRBJ2-5, with D perhaps matching TRBD1 or TRBD2 (5 bases each). This CDR3 is built from 11 residues. Trimming pared 6 bases from V and 4 bases from J, leaving 9 bases between. CDR1 DFQATT and CDR2 SNEGSKA come from the germline V gene (reference sequence). The CDR3 protein is CSAPGGETQYF. As DNA, the CDR3 is TGCAGTGCCCCTGGGGGAGAGACCCAGTACTTC.

This chain connects TRBV5-1 to TRBJ2-2; 9 nucleotides line up with TRBD1. The V gene's germline CDR1 is SGHRS and CDR2 YFSETQ. The CDR3 runs to 14 residues. J lost 9 bases, V lost 1 base, and 4 bases had no gene match. The CDR3 DNA sequence: TGCGCCAGCAGCTTGACCGGGACAGGGTGGGAGCTGTTTTTT. Amino acids: CASSLTGTGWELFF.

This chain connects TRBV6-5 to TRBJ1-5; no clear D. The CDR3 consists of 12 residues. The germline V gene has CDR1 MNHEY and CDR2 SVGAGI. V was cut by 5 bases and J by 7 bases, with 9 bases left in between. The CDR3 sequence is CASSPTLQPQHF. The CDR3 DNA sequence: TGTGCCAGCAGTCCCACACTCCAGCCCCAGCATTTT.

The chain recombines TRBV28 with TRBJ1-5; no firm D call. The CDR3 extends over 13 amino acids. In germline, CDR1 is MDHEN, CDR2 SYDVKM. The V gene lost 7 bases and the J gene lost 5 bases, with 12 bases spanning the gap. The CDR3 bases are TGTGCCAGCAAGGGCCAAGACTATCAGCCCCAGCATTTT. This translates into CASKGQDYQPQHF. The full variable domain, with the rest looked up from reference TRBV28 and TRBJ1-5, is DVKVTQSSRYLVKRTGEKVFLECVQDMDHENMFWYRQDPGLGLRLIYFSYDVKMKEKGDIPEGYSVSREKKERFSLILESASTNQTSMYLCASKGQDYQPQHFGDGTRLSIL.

The genes are TRBV7-9 and TRBJ2-5; 7 bases fit TRBD2. V gave up 5 bases and J gave up 5 bases; unmatched junction bases: 14. This CDR3 contains 16 residues. Germline CDR1 SEHNR, CDR2 FQNEAQ (reference sequence). The CDR3 protein is CASSPPGGRARETQYF. For the CDR3, the DNA is TGTGCCAGCAGCCCTCCCGGGGGGAGGGCGAGGGAGACCCAGTACTTC.

For the CDR3, the DNA is TGTGCCAGTAGTATTACCGGGCAGAACACTGAAGCTTTCTTT. Translated, it gives CASSITGQNTEAFF. The V and J genes are TRBV19 and TRBJ1-1, with D unresolved. Per the germline V gene, CDR1 is LNHDA and CDR2 is SQIVND (reference sequence). CDR3 size: 14 residues. Trimming removed 3 bases at V and 1 base at J, with 9 bases between. Looking up the rest from reference TRBV19 and TRBJ1-1 gives the full variable domain: DGGITQSPKYLFRKEGQNVTLSCEQNLNHDAMYWYRQDPGQGLRLIYYSQIVNDFQKGDIAEGYSVSREKKESFPLTVTSAQKNPTAFYLCASSITGQNTEAFFGQGTRLTVV.

The rearrangement joins TRBV5-1 to TRBJ2-2; 8 bases are a match to TRBD2. The germline V gene encodes CDR1 SGHRS and CDR2 YFSETQ. This CDR3 spans 15 amino acids. J gave up 6 bases and V 4 bases, and 8 bases lay outside the gene matches. This CDR3 reads CASSRQPGGPGELFF. CDR3 in DNA: TGCGCCAGCAGCCGGCAACCGGGAGGGCCCGGGGAGCTGTTTTTT.

The chain employs TRBV5-6 and TRBJ2-3; possibly TRBD1 or TRBD2 for D (5 bases each). CDR3 size: 13 residues. The germline gives CDR1 SGHDT, CDR2 YYEEEE. V was shortened by 3 bases and J by 2 bases, with 7 bases between the two germline ends. CDR3 in DNA: TGTGCCAGCAGCTGGGGGACCACAGATACGCAGTATTTT. Translated: CASSWGTTDTQYF.

The chain couples TRBV4-2 to TRBJ2-1; the match to TRBD2 covers 7 bases. Germline lookup yields CDR1 LGHNA and CDR2 YNFKEQ. The CDR3 extends over 20 amino acids. The V segment lost 1 base and the J segment 4 bases; nucleotides outside the gene matches: 19. CDR3 bases: TGTGCCAGCAGCCAAGGGGGAAGCGGGGTAAGACCGTTAAATTACAATGAGCAGTTCTTC. Residues: CASSQGGSGVRPLNYNEQFF.

The chain joins TRBV2 to TRBJ1-5; no clear D gene. Germline lookup yields CDR1 SNHLY and CDR2 FYNNEI. The CDR3 is made up of 16 amino acids. Trimming left V 6 bases short and J 0 bases short, with 15 bases between. This CDR3 is CASSREVPNSNQPQHF. CDR3 DNA: TGTGCCAGCAGCCGAGAGGTCCCAAATAGCAATCAGCCCCAGCATTTT.

The V call is TRBV6-5, the J call TRBJ2-1; D tentatively reads TRBD1 or TRBD2 (6 bases each). Germline V gene lookup returns CDR1 MNHEY and CDR2 SVGAGI. Between the trimmed V and J ends, which lost 0 bases and 7 bases, there was a span of 16 bases. The CDR3 contains 16 residues. The chain's CDR3 is CASSYSHSGQGNEQFF. The CDR3 DNA follows: TGTGCCAGCAGTTACTCGCATAGCGGCCAGGGGAATGAGCAGTTCTTC.

The chain has TRBV15 and TRBJ2-1, with TRBD2 matching 12 bases. Per germline, CDR1 LNHNV and CDR2 YYDKDF (reference sequence). The CDR3 loop spans 16 amino acids. The trim removed 1 base at V and 4 bases at J, leaving 2 bases unmatched. The CDR3 DNA follows: TGTGCCACCAGCAGAGCTAGCGGGAGGGCTTACAATGAGCAGTTCTTC. Its protein is CATSRASGRAYNEQFF.

This rearrangement joins TRBV9 to TRBJ1-5; D gene ambiguous. V gave up 0 bases and J gave up 3 bases, with 7 bases separating them. The CDR3 runs to 14 residues. Germline values: CDR1 SGDLS, CDR2 YYNGEE. CDR3 in amino acids: CASSVGGANQPQHF. CDR3 DNA: TGTGCCAGCAGCGTAGGCGGAGCCAATCAGCCCCAGCATTTT.

The chain links TRBV6-1 to TRBJ2-1, with a possible D match to TRBD2 (5 bases). There are 14 residues in the CDR3. Trimming removed 0 bases from V and 10 bases from J, with 13 bases in between. CDR1 MNHNS and CDR2 SASEGT come from the germline V gene. The CDR3 DNA follows: TGTGCCAGCAGTGAAGCGAGGCGGGCAGGCGAGCAGTTCTTC. As protein: CASSEARRAGEQFF.

In this sample, this clone turned up once. This rearrangement joins TRBV29-1 to TRBJ2-7; D may match TRBD1 or TRBD2 (5 bases each). Germline V gene lookup returns CDR1 SQVTM and CDR2 ANQGSEA. Between the trimmed V and J ends, which lost 4 bases and 2 bases, there was a span of 9 bases. The CDR3 has 12 amino acids. The CDR3 reads CSVAEGPYEQYF. For the CDR3, the DNA is TGCAGCGTTGCTGAGGGGCCCTACGAGCAGTACTTC.

V is TRBV7-8 and J is TRBJ2-1, with TRBD2 matching over 10 bases. Germline V gene sequence: CDR1 SGHVS, CDR2 FQNEAQ. V lost 1 base to trimming and J lost 6 bases; unmatched junction nucleotides: 3. The CDR3 loop spans 15 amino acids. CDR3 DNA sequence: TGTGCCAGCAGCTTAGAACTAGCGGGACGCAATGAGCAGTTCTTC. Its protein product is CASSLELAGRNEQFF.

The gene calls are TRBV7-9 and TRBJ2-2; a weak D match, TRBD2 (6 bases). V dropped 4 bases and J dropped 7 bases, with 16 bases sitting between them. Germline V gene lookup returns CDR1 SEHNR and CDR2 FQNEAQ (reference sequence). The CDR3 is 15 amino acids. Here the CDR3 reads CASSSPKNGGGELFF. The DNA of the CDR3 is TGTGCCAGCAGCTCCCCAAAGAACGGGGGCGGGGAGCTGTTTTTT.

This clone has a count of ten or more. Other DNA sequences of this sample code for an identical CDR3. The chain couples TRBV7-9 to TRBJ2-1; 8 bases are a match to TRBD1. The germline gives CDR1 SEHNR, CDR2 FQNEAQ (reference sequence). CDR3 size: 15 residues. Trimming at V came to 6 bases and at J to 7 bases, leaving 11 bases not matched to a gene. CDR3 amino acids: CASSTGTGHGNEQFF. In DNA form, the CDR3 reads TGTGCCAGCAGTACCGGGACAGGACACGGGAATGAGCAGTTCTTC.